This T cell receptor (beta chain) derives from a study of response to subunit inactivated influenza vaccine (dated by TCRdb to 2017 to 2018). Looking at the study overall: Deep quantitative T cell receptor repertoire profiling was used in the study to track responses to a trivalent subunit inactivated influenza vaccine.

The germline V gene specifies SGHDT as CDR1 and YYEEEE as CDR2. V and J lose 0 bases and 6 bases, and a span of 8 bases separates them. From cysteine to phenylalanine, the CDR3 is 13 amino acids long. The entry retains the CDR3 DNA only, 39 bases that are in frame from base 1. Overall study outcomes, separate from this receptor: The authors suggested that each seasonal influenza vaccination may recruit only a limited number of new T cells.

This clonotype was detected many times. Its antigen is not yet known. No base-level quality is on record; no much larger clone is a single base apart. The library relied on RT-PCR. The instrument was an Illumina HiSeq 2500. TCRdb's own reprocessing of the public reads used fastp at Q25 and MiXCR and kept productive beta chains. Every distinct CDR3 protein forms one entry, paired with its most common genes and DNA. The sample table lists 600,000 to 850,000 distinct CDR3 sequences, around 15% of them with a count of one. The top ten constitute approximately 7.6% of the sample. The chain is encoded by TRBV5-6 joined to TRBJ2-3; the D gene assignment is perhaps TRBD1 or TRBD2, with each matching 5 bases. The sequencing here drew on PBMCs from blood, taken less than 15 days before vaccination. The clonotype comes from a man in his fifties who received an inactivated influenza vaccine. Donor details come from another sample of the same person, matched by shared clones. The CDR3 in this case is CASSLGWDDTQYF. The bases read TGTGCCAGCAGCTTGGGTTGGGACGATACGCAGTATTTT.